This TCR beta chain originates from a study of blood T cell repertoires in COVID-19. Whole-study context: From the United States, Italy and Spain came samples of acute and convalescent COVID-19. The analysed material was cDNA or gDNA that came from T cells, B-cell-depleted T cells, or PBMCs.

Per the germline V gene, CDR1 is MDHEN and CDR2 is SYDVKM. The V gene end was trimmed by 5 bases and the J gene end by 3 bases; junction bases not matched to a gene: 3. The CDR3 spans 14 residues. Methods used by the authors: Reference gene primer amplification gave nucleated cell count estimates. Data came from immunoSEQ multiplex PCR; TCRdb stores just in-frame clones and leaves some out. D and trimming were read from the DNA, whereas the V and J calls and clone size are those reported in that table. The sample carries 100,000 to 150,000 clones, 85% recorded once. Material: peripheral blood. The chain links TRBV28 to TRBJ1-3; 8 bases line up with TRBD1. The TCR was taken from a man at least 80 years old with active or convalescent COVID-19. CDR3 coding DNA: TGTGCCAGCAGTCCCAGGGGGCTTGGAAACACCATATATTTT. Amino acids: CASSPRGLGNTIYF.